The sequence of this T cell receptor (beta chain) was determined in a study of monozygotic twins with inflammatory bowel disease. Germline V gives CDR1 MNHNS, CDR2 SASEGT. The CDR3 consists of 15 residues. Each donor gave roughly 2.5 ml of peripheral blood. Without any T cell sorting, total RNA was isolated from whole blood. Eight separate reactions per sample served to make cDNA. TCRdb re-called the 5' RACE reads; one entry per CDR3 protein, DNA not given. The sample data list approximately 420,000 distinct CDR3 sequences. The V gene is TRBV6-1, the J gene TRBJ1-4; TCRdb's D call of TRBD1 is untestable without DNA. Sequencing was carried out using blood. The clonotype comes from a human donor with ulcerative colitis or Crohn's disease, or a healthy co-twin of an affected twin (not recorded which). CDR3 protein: CASSLRGSFREKLFF.